The clone carrying this T cell receptor (beta chain) has a handful of counts. The authors built TCR beta libraries using iRepertoire HTBI primers and Arm-PCR of CDR3 regions. TCRdb independently ran MiXCR on the multiplex PCR reads; one entry per CDR3 protein. The sample has around 250,000 distinct CDR3 sequences; 15% to 20% are singletons. The data derive from a study of regulatory T cells in long-lasting Graves disease. Background on the study: For a period under 3 months, newly diagnosed Graves' patients had taken antithyroid drugs.

The CDR3 has 13 amino acids. Germline assignment: CDR1 SQVTM and CDR2 ANQGSEA. The ends lost 6 bases at V and 1 base at J; junction bases unmatched: 3. Time point: newly diagnosed GD, antithyroid drugs for less than 3 months. The TCR library was prepared using RNA isolated from PBMCs. The sample was also linked to a second study, of T cells in Graves' hyperthyroidism and ophthalmopathy. As reported in that work: Over 18 months, lack of ophthalmopathy progression marked Graves' hyperthyroidism as stable. Before onset, ophthalmopathy was predicted by the model a median about 6.2 months earlier.

The source is a woman in her 30s with Graves disease. The chain is built from TRBV29-1 and TRBJ1-5, with 7 bases matching TRBD1. Here the sequenced sample was peripheral blood mononuclear cells (PBMCs), taken at new diagnosis, from a patient treated with antithyroid drugs. The CDR3 protein is CSVAGGSNQPQHF. In nucleotides, the CDR3 is TGCAGCGTCGCAGGGGGAAGCAATCAGCCCCAGCATTTT.